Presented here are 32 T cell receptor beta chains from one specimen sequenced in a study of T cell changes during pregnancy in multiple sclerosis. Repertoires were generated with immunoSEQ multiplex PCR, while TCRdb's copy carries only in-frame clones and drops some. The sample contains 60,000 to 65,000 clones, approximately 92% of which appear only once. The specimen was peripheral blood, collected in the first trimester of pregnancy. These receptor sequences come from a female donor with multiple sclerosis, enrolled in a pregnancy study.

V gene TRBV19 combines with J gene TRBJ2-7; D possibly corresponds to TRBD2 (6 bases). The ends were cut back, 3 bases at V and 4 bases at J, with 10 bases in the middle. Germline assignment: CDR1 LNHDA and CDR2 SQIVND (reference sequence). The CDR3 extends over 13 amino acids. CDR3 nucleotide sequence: TGTGCCAGTAGTATGATGGCGGGGTACGAGCAGTACTTC. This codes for CASSMMAGYEQYF. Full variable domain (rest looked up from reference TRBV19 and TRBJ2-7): DGGITQSPKYLFRKEGQNVTLSCEQNLNHDAMYWYRQDPGQGLRLIYYSQIVNDFQKGDIAEGYSVSREKKESFPLTVTSAQKNPTAFYLCASSMMAGYEQYFGPGTRLTVT.

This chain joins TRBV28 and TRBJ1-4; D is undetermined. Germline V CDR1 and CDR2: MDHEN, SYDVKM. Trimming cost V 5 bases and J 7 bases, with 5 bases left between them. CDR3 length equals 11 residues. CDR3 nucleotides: TGTGCCAGCAGTGAGATTGAAAAACTGTTTTTT. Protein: CASSEIEKLFF. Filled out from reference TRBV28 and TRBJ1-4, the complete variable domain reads DVKVTQSSRYLVKRTGEKVFLECVQDMDHENMFWYRQDPGLGLRLIYFSYDVKMKEKGDIPEGYSVSREKKERFSLILESASTNQTSMYLCASSEIEKLFFGSGTQLSVL.

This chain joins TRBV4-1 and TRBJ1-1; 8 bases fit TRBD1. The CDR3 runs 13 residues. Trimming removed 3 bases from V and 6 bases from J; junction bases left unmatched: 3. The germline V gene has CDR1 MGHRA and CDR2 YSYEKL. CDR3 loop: CASSQSGGPEAFF. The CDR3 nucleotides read TGCGCCAGCAGCCAGTCAGGGGGCCCTGAAGCTTTCTTT.

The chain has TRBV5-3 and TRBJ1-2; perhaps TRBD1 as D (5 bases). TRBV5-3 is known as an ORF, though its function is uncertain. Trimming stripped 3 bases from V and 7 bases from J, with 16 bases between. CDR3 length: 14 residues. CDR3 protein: CARSSGGCEGGYTF. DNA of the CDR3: TGTGCCAGAAGCTCCGGGGGGTGTGAGGGTGGCTACACCTTC.

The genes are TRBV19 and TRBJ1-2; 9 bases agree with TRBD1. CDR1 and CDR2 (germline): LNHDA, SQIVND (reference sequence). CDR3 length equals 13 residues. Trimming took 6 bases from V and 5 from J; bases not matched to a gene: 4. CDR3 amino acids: CASRLTGGYGYTF. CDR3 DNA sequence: TGTGCCAGTAGGCTGACAGGGGGTTATGGCTACACCTTC.

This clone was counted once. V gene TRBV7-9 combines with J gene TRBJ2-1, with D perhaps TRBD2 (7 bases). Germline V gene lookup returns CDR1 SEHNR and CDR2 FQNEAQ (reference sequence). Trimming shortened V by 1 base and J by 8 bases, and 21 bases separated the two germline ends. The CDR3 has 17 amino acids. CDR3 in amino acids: CASSLGSGGSGGDEQFF. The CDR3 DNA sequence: TGTGCCAGCAGCTTAGGTTCAGGCGGGAGTGGGGGCGATGAGCAGTTCTTC.

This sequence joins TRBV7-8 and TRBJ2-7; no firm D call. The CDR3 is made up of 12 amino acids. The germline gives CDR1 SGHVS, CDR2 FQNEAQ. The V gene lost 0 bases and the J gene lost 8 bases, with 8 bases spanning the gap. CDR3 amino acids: CASSLAPGQQYF. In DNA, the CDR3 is TGTGCCAGCAGCTTAGCGCCAGGTCAGCAGTACTTC.

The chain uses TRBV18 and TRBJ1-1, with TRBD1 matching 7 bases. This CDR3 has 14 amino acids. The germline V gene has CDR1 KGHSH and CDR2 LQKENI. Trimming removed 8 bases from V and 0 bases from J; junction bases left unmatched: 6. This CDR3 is CASTVQGMNTEAFF. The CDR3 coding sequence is TGTGCCAGCACCGTACAGGGGATGAACACTGAAGCTTTCTTT.

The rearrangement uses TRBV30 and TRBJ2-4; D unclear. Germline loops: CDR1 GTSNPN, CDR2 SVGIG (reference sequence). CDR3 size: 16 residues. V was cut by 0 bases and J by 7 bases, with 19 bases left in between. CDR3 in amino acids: CAWSVVSGRIVNIQYF. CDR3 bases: TGTGCCTGGAGTGTAGTCTCTGGCCGAATCGTTAACATTCAGTACTTC. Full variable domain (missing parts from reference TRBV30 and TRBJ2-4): SQTIHQWPATLVQPVGSPLSLECTVEGTSNPNLYWYRQAAGRGLQLLFYSVGIGQISSEVPQNLSASRPQDRQFILSSKKLLLSDSGFYLCAWSVVSGRIVNIQYFGAGTRLSVL.

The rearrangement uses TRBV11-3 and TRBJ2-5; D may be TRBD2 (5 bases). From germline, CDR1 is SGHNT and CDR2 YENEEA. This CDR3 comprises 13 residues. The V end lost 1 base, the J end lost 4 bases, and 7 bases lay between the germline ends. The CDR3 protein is CASSLGAGETQYF. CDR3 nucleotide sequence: TGTGCCAGCAGCTTAGGTGCGGGAGAGACCCAGTACTTC.

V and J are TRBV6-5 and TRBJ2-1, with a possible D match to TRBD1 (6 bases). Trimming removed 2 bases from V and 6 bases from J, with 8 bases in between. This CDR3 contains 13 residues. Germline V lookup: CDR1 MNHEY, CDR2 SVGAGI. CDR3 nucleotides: TGTGCCAGCAGTTACGCCAGGGGCAATGAGCAGTTCTTC. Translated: CASSYARGNEQFF.

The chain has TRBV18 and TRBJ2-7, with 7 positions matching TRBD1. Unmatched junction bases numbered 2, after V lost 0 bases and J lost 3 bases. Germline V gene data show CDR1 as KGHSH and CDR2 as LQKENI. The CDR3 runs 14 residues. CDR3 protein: CASSPPTGIYEQYF. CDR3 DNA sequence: TGTGCCAGCTCACCACCGACAGGGATCTACGAGCAGTACTTC.

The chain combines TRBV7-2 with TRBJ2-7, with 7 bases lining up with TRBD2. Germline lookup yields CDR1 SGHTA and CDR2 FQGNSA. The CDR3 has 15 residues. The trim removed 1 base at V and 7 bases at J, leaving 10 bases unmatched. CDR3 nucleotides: TGTGCCAGCAGCTTAGAAGTCCGGGGGGTAGGGGAGCAGTACTTC. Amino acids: CASSLEVRGVGEQYF.

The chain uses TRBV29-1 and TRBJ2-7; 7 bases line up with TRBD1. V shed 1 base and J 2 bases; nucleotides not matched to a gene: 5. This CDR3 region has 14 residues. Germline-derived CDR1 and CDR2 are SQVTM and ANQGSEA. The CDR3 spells CSVEVQGSTYEQYF. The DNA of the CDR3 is TGCAGCGTTGAAGTACAGGGGTCAACCTACGAGCAGTACTTC.

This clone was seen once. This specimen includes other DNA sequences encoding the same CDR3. For the CDR3, the DNA is TGTGCCAGCAGCGTAGCACTAGCGGAGTACAATGAGCAGTTCTTC. Protein product: CASSVALAEYNEQFF. The chain carries TRBV9 and TRBJ2-1; 8 nucleotides align to TRBD2. Germline V gene lookup returns CDR1 SGDLS and CDR2 YYNGEE. This CDR3 contains 15 residues. Unmatched junction bases numbered 3, after V lost 0 bases and J lost 4 bases.

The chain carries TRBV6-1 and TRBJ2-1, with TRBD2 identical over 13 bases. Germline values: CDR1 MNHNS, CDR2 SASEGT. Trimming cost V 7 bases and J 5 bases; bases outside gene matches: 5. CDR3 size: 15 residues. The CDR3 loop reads CASTTGTSGNNEQFF. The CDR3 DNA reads TGTGCCAGCACTACCGGGACTAGCGGGAACAATGAGCAGTTCTTC.

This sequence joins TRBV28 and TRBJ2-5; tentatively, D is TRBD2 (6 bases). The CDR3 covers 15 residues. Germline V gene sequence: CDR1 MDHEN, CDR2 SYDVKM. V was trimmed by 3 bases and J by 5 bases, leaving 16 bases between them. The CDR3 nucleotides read TGTGCCAGCAGTTTTGGGGGGTCAGGTGTTGAGACCCAGTACTTC. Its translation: CASSFGGSGVETQYF.

The CDR3 protein is CASRNPTRVRKGYTF. The CDR3 DNA is TGTGCCAGCAGAAACCCTACCCGGGTACGGAAGGGCTACACCTTC. The chain combines TRBV4-2 with TRBJ1-2; the D is unclear. The CDR3 contains 15 residues. The germline CDR1 and CDR2 sequences are LGHNA and YNFKEQ. V was trimmed by 6 bases and J by 8 bases, leaving 22 bases between them.

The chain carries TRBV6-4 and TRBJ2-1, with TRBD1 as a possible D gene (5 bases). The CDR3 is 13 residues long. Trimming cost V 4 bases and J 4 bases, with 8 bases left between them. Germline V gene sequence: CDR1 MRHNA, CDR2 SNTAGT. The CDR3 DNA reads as TGTGCCAGCAGTGCTGACAGTTACAATGAGCAGTTCTTC. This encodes CASSADSYNEQFF.

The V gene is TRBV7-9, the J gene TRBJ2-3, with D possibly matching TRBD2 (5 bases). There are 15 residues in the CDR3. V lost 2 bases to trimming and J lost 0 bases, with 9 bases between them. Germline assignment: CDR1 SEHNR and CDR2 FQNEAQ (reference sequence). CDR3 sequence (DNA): TGTGCCAGCAGCTTATTTTGGACTAGCACAGATACGCAGTATTTT. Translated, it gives CASSLFWTSTDTQYF.

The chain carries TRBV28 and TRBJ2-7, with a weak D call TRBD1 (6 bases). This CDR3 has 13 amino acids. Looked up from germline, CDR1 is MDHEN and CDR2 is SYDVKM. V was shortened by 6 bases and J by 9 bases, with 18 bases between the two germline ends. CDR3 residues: CASRTGTRARQYF. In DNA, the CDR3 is TGTGCCAGCAGGACCGGGACAAGGGCAAGGCAGTACTTC. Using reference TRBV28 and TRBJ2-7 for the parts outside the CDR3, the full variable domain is DVKVTQSSRYLVKRTGEKVFLECVQDMDHENMFWYRQDPGLGLRLIYFSYDVKMKEKGDIPEGYSVSREKKERFSLILESASTNQTSMYLCASRTGTRARQYFGPGTRLTVT.

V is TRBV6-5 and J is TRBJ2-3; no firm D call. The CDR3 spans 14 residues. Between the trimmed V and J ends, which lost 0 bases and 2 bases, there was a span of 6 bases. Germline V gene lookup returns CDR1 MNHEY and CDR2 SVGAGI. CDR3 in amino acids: CASSYSANTDTQYF. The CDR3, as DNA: TGTGCCAGCAGTTACTCCGCGAACACAGATACGCAGTATTTT.

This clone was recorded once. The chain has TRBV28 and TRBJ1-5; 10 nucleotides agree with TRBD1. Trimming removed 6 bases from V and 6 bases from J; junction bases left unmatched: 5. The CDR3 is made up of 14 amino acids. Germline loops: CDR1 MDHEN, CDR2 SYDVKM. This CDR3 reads CASRGGQGGQPQHF. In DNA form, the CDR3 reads TGTGCCAGCAGGGGTGGACAGGGGGGTCAGCCCCAGCATTTT. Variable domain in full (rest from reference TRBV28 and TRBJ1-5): DVKVTQSSRYLVKRTGEKVFLECVQDMDHENMFWYRQDPGLGLRLIYFSYDVKMKEKGDIPEGYSVSREKKERFSLILESASTNQTSMYLCASRGGQGGQPQHFGDGTRLSIL.

CDR3 in amino acids: CASSPPDGRETQYF. In DNA, the CDR3 is TGTGCCAGCTCACCACCGGACGGGAGAGAGACCCAGTACTTC. The V and J genes are TRBV18 and TRBJ2-5, with D tentatively TRBD2 (6 bases). V was trimmed by 0 bases and J by 4 bases, leaving 9 bases between them. Germline lookup yields CDR1 KGHSH and CDR2 LQKENI. This CDR3 region has 14 residues.

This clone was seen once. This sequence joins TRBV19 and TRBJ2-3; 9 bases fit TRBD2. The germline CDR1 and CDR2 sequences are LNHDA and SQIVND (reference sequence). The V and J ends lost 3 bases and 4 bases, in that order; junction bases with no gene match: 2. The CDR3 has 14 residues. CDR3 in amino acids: CASSISGSADTQYF. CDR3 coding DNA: TGTGCCAGTAGTATTAGCGGGAGCGCAGATACGCAGTATTTT.

The CDR3 sequence is CASRDRGFMNTEAFF. The CDR3 nucleotides read TGTGCCAGTCGGGACAGGGGGTTCATGAACACTGAAGCTTTCTTT. The chain links TRBV2 to TRBJ1-1; 11 bases map to TRBD1. This CDR3 spans 15 amino acids. Germline CDR1 SNHLY, CDR2 FYNNEI. Trimming cost V 9 bases and J 0 bases; bases outside gene matches: 6.

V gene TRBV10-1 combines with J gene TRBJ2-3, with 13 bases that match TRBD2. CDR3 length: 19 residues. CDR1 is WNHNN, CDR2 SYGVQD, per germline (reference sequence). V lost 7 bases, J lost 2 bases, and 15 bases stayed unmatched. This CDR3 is CASKVTSGRGGPITDTQYF. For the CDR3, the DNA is TGCGCCAGCAAAGTTACTAGCGGGAGGGGAGGGCCTATCACAGATACGCAGTATTTT.

CDR3 nucleotide sequence: TGTGCCAGCAGTCACTCAATGAACACTGAAGCTTTCTTT. It specifies CASSHSMNTEAFF. This chain connects TRBV28 to TRBJ1-1; D gene unclear. Germline V gene data show CDR1 as MDHEN and CDR2 as SYDVKM. Trimming pared 5 bases from V and 0 bases from J, leaving 7 bases between. The CDR3 has 13 residues.

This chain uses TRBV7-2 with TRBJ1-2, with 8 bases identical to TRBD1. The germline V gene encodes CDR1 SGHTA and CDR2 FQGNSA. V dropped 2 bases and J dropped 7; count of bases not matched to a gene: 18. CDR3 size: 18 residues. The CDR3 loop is CASSLSRQGPSRIGGYTF. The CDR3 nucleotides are TGTGCCAGCAGCTTAAGCAGACAGGGGCCCTCCCGGATTGGTGGCTACACCTTC. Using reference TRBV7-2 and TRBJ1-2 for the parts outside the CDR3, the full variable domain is GAGVSQSPSNKVTEKGKDVELRCDPISGHTALYWYRQSLGQGLEFLIYFQGNSAPDKSGLPSDRFSAERTGGSVSTLTIQRTQQEDSAVYLCASSLSRQGPSRIGGYTFGSGTRLTVV.

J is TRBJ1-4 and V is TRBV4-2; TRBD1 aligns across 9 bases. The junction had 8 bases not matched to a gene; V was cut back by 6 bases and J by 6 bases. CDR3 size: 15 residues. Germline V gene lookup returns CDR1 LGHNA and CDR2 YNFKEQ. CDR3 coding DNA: TGTGCCAGCAGGAGACTACAGGGGGCAGATGAAAAACTGTTTTTT. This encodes CASRRLQGADEKLFF.

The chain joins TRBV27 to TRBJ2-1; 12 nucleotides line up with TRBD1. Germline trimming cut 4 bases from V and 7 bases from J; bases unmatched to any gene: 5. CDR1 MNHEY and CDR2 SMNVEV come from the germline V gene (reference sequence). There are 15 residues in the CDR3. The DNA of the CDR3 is TGTGCCAGCAGTTCGGGACAGGGGGCCGGGAATGAGCAGTTCTTC. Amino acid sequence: CASSSGQGAGNEQFF.

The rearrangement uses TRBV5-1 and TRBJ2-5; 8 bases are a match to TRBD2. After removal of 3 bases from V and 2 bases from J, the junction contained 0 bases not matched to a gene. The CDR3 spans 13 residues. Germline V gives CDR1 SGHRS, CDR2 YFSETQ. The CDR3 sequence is CASSSGGQETQYF. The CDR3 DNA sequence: TGCGCCAGCAGCTCGGGAGGGCAAGAGACCCAGTACTTC.